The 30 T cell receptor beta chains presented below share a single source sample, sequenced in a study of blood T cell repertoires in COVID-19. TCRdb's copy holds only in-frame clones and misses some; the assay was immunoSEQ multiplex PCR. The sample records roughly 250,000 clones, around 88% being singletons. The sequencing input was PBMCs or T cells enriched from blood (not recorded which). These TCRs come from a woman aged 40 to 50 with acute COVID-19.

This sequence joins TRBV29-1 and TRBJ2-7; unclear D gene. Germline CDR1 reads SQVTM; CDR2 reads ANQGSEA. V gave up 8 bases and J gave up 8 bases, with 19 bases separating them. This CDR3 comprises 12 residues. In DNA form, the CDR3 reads TGCAGCCTGATAAGGCTAGTTTTGAAGCAGTACTTC. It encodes CSLIRLVLKQYF.

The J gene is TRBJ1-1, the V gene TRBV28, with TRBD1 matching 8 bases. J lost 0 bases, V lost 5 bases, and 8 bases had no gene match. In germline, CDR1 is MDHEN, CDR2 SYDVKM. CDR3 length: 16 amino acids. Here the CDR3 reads CASSRTGTLMNTEAFF. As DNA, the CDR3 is TGTGCCAGCAGTCGGACAGGGACACTCATGAACACTGAAGCTTTCTTT.

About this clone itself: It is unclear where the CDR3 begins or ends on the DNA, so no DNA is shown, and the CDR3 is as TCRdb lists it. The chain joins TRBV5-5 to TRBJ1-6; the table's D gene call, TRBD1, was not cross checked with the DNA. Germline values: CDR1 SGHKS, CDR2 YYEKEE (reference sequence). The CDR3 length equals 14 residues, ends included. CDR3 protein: CASSFGTGNAGGHF.

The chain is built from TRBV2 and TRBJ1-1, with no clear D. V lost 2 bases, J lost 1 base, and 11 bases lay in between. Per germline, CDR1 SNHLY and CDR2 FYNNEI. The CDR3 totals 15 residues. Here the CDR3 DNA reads TGTGCCAGCAGTGAAAGGCCAGGTTCGAACACTGAAGCTTTCTTT. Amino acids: CASSERPGSNTEAFF.

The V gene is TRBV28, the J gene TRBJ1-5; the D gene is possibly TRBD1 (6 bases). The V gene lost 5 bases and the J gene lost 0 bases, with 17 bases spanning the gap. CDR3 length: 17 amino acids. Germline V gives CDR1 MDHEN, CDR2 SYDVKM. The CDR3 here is CASSTATGVYSNQPQHF. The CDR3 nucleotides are TGTGCCAGCAGTACCGCGACAGGAGTTTATAGCAATCAGCCCCAGCATTTT.

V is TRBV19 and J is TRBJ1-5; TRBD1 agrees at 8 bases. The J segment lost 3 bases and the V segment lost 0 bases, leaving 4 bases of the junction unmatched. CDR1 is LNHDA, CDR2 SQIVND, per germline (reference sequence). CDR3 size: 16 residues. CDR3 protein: CASSIDQDRVNQPQHF. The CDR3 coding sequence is TGTGCCAGTAGTATAGATCAGGACAGGGTCAATCAGCCCCAGCATTTT. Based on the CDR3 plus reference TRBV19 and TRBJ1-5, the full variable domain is DGGITQSPKYLFRKEGQNVTLSCEQNLNHDAMYWYRQDPGQGLRLIYYSQIVNDFQKGDIAEGYSVSREKKESFPLTVTSAQKNPTAFYLCASSIDQDRVNQPQHFGDGTRLSIL.

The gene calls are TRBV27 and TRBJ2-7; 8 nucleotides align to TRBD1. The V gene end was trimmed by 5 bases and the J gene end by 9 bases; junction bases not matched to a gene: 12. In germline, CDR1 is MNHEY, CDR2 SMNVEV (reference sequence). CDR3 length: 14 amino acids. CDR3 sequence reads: CASSIGQGFEAQYF. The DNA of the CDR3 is TGTGCCAGCAGTATCGGACAGGGCTTTGAAGCGCAGTACTTC.

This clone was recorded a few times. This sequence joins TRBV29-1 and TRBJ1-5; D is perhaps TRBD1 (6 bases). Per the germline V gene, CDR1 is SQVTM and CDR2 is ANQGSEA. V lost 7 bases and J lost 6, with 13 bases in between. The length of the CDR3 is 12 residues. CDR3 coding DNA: TGCAGCGCTTCAGGGGACGGTCAGCCCCAGCATTTT. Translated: CSASGDGQPQHF.

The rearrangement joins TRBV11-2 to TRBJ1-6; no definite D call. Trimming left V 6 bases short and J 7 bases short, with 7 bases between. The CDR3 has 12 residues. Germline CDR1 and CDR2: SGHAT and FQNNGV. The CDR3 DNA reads TGTGCCAGCAGGCGCGTGAATTCACCCCTCCACTTT. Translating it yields CASRRVNSPLHF.

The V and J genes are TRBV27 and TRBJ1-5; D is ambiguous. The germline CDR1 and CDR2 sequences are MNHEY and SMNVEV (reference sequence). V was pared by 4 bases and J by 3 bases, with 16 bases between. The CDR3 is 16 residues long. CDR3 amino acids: CASSSSFEGVNQPQHF. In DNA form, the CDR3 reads TGTGCCAGCAGTTCCAGTTTCGAGGGTGTCAATCAGCCCCAGCATTTT.

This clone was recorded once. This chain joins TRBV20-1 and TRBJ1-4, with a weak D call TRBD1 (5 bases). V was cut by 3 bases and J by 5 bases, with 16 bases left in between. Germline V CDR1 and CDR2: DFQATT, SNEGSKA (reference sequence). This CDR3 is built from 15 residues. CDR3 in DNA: TGCAGTGCTAGTGCCTCAGGAGGGGTGAATGAAAAACTGTTTTTT. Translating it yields CSASASGGVNEKLFF.

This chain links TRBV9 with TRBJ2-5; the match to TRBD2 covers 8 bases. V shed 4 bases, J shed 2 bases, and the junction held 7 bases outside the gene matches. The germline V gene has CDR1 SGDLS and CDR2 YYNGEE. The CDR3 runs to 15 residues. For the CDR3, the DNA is TGTGCCAGCAGCCCCCGGGGGACTAGACAAGAGACCCAGTACTTC. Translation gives CASSPRGTRQETQYF.

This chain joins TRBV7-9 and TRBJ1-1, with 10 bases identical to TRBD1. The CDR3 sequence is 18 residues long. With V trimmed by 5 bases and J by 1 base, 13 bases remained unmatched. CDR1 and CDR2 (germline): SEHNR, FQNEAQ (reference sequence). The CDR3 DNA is TGTGCCAGCAGCGGAAACTTCGGACAGGGGGTTAGGAACACTGAAGCTTTCTTT. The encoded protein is CASSGNFGQGVRNTEAFF.

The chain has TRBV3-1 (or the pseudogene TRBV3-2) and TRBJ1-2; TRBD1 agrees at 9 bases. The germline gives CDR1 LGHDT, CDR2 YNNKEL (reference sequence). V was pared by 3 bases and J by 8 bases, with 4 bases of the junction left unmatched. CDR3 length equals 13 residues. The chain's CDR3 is CASSQDRGHGYTF. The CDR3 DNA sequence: TGTGCCAGCAGCCAGGACAGGGGTCACGGCTACACCTTC.

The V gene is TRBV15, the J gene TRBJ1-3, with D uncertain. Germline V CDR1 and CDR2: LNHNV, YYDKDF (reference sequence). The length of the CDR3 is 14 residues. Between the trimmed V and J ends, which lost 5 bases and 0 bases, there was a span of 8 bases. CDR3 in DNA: TGTGCCACCAGCTCAGACATCTCTGGAAACACCATATATTTT. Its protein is CATSSDISGNTIYF.

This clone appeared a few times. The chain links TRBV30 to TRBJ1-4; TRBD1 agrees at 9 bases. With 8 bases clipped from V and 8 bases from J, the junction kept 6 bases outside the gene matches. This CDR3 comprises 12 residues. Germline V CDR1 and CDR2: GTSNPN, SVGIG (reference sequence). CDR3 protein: CAGRDRVEKLFF. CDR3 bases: TGTGCCGGCCGGGACAGGGTAGAAAAACTGTTTTTT.

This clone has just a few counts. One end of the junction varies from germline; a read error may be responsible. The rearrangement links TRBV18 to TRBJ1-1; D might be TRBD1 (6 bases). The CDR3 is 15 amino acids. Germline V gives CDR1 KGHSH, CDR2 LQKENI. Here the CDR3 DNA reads TGTGCCAGCTCATCACCGGGACACCCAAACACTGAAGCTTTCTTT. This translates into CASSSPGHPNTEAFF.

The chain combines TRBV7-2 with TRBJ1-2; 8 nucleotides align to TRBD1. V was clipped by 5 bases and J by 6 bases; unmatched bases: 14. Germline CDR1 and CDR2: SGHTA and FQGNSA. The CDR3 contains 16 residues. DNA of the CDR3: TGTGCCAGCAGCCCCTATACTTCGACAGGGGAAAATGGCTACACCTTC. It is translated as CASSPYTSTGENGYTF.

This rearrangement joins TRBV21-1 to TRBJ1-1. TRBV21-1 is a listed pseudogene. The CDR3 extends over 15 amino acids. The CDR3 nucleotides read TGTGCCAGCAGCAACTGGTCCGGGGAGAACACTGAAGCTTTCTTT. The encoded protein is CASSNWSGENTEAFF.

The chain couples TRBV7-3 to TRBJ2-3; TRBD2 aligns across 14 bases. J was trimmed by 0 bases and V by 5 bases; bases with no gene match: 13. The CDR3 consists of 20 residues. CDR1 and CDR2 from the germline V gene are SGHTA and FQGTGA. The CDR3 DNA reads TGTGCCAGCAGCCCGAACGGACTAGCGGGAGGTATCTATAGCACAGATACGCAGTATTTT. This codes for CASSPNGLAGGIYSTDTQYF.

CDR3 DNA sequence: TGTGCCAGCAGCGTAGGTATTATCACAGGGAACCCCCGCACCGACCAACCCCAAAACATTCAGTACTTC. Protein: CASSVGIITGNPRTDQPQNIQYF. This chain connects TRBV9 to TRBJ2-4, with D possibly matching TRBD1 (6 bases). The V gene lost 0 bases and the J gene lost 5 bases, with 36 bases spanning the gap. Germline CDR1 and CDR2: SGDLS and YYNGEE. This CDR3 contains 23 residues. The full variable domain, rest sourced from reference TRBV9 and TRBJ2-4, is DSGVTQTPKHLITATGQRVTLRCSPRSGDLSVYWYQQSLDQGLQFLIQYYNGEERAKGNILERFSAQQFPDLHSELNLSSLELGDSALYFCASSVGIITGNPRTDQPQNIQYFGAGTRLSVL.

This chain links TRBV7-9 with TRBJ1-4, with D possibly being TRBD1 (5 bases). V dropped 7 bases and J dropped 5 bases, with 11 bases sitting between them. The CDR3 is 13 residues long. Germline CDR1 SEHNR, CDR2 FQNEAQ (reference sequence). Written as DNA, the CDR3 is TGTGCCAGCACCGAGACAGAAAATGAAAAACTGTTTTTT. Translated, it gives CASTETENEKLFF.

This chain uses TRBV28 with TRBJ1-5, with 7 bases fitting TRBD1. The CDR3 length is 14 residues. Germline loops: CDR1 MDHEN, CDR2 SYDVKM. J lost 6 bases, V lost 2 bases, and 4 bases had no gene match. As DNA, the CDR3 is TGTGCCAGCAGTTTAGGACAGGTGACTCAGCCCCAGCATTTT. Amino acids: CASSLGQVTQPQHF.

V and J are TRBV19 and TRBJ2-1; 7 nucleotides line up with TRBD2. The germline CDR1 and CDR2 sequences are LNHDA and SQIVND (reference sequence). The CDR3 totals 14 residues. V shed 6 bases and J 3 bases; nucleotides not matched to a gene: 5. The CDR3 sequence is CASRVQRGYNEQFF. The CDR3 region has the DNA TGTGCCAGTAGGGTCCAGCGGGGCTACAATGAGCAGTTCTTC.

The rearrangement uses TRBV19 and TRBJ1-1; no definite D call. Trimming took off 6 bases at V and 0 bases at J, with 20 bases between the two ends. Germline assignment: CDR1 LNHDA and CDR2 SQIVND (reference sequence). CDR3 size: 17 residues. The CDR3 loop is CASRLYRSSALNTEAFF. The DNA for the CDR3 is TGTGCCAGTAGATTGTATCGGAGTTCGGCCTTGAACACTGAAGCTTTCTTT. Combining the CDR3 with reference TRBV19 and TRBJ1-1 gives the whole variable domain DGGITQSPKYLFRKEGQNVTLSCEQNLNHDAMYWYRQDPGQGLRLIYYSQIVNDFQKGDIAEGYSVSREKKESFPLTVTSAQKNPTAFYLCASRLYRSSALNTEAFFGQGTRLTVV.

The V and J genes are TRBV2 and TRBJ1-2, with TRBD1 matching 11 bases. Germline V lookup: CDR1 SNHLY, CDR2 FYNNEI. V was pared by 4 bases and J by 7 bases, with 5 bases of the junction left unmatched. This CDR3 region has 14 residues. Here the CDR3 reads CASSVDRGLGGYTF. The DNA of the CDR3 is TGTGCCAGCAGTGTGGACAGGGGGCTTGGTGGCTACACCTTC.

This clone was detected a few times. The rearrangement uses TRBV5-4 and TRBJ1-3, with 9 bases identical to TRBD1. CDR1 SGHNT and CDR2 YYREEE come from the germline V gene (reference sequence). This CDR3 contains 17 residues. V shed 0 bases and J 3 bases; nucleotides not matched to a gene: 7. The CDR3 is CASSLAPTGGGGNTIYF. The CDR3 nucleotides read TGTGCCAGCAGCTTGGCCCCGACAGGGGGTGGTGGAAACACCATATATTTT.

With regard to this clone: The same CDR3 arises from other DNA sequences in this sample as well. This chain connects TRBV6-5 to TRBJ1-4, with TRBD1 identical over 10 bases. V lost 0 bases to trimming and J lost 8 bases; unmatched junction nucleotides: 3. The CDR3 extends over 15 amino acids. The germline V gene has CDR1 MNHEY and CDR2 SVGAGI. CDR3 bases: TGTGCCAGCAGTTACTCGGGGGACAGGGGAGAAAAACTGTTTTTT. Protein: CASSYSGDRGEKLFF.

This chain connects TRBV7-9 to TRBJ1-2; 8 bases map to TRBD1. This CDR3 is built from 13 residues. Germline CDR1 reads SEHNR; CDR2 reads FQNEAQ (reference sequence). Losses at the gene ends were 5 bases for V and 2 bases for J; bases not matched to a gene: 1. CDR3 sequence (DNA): TGTGCCAGCAGCCGACAGGGGAACTATGGCTACACCTTC. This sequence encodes CASSRQGNYGYTF.

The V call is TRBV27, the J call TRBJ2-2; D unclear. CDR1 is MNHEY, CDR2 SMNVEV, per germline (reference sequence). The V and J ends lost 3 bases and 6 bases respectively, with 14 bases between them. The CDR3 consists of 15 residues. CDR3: CASSFRGASPGELFF. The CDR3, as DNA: TGTGCCAGCAGTTTTCGCGGAGCCTCCCCCGGGGAGCTGTTTTTT.